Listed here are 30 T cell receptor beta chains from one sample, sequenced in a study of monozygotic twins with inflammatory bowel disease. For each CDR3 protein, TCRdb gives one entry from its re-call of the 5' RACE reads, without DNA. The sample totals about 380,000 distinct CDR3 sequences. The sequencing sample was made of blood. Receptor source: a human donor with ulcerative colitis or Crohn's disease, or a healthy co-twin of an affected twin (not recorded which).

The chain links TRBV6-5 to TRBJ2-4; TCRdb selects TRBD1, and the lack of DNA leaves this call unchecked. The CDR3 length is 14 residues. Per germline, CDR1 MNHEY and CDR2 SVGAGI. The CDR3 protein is CASSSSLGAKVQYF.

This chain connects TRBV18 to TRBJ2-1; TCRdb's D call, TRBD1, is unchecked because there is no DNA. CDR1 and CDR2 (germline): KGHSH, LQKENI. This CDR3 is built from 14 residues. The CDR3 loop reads CASSGGESYNEQFF.

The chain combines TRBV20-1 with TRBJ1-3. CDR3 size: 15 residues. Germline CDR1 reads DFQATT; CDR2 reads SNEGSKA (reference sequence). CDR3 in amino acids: CSAARTAISGNTIYF.

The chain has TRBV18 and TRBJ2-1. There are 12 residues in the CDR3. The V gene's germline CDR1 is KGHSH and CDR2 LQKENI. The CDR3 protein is CASSPGTHEQFF.

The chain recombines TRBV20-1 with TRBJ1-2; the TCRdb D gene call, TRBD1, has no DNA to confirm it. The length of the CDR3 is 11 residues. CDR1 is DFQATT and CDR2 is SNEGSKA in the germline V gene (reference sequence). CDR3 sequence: CSASDSNGYTF.

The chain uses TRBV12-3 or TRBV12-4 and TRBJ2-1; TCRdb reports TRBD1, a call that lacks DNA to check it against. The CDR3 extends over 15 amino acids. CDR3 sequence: CASSFYGGSVNEQFF.

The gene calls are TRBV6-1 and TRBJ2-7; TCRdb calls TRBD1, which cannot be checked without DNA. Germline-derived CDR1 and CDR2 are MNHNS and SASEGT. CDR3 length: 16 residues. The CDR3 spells CASSPVMGVQTYEQYF.

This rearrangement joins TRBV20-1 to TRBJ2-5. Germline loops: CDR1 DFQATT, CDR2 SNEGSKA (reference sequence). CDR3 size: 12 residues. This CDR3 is CSARKDQETQYF.

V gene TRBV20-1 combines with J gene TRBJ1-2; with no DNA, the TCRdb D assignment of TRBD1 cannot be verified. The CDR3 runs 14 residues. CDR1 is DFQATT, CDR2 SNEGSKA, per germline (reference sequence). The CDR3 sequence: CSAKTGFAGYGYTF.

The CDR3 reads CSARGRPGLAGVSSYEQYF. The rearrangement uses TRBV20-1 and TRBJ2-7; TCRdb gives TRBD2 as the D gene, but with no DNA this cannot be confirmed. CDR3 length: 19 amino acids. Germline V CDR1 and CDR2: DFQATT, SNEGSKA (reference sequence).

The chain's CDR3 is CASSLSHGGTGYTF. The V and J genes are TRBV27 and TRBJ1-2; TCRdb picks TRBD1, but there is no DNA to check that call. Germline V CDR1 and CDR2: MNHEY, SMNVEV (reference sequence). The CDR3 has 14 amino acids.

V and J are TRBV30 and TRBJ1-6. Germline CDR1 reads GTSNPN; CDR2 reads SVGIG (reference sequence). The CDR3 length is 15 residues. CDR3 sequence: CAWVQGSGVNSPLHF.

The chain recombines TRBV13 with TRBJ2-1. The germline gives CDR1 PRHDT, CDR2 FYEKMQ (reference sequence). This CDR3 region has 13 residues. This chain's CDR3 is CASSLGMGNEQFF.

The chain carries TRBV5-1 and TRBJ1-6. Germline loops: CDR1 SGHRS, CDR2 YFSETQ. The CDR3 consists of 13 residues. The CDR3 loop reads CASSLELGEPLHF.

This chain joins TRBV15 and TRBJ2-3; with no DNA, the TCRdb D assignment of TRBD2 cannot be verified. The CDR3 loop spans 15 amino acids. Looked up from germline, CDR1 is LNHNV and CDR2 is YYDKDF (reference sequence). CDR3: CATSQIAGHTDTQYF.

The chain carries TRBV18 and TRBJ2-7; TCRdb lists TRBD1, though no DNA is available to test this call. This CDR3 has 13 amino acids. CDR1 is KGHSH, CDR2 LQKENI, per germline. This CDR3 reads CASSPRGGYEQYF.

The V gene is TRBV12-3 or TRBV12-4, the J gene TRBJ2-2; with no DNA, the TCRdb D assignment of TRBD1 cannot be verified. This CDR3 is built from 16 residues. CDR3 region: CASSFPRDIPNGELFF.

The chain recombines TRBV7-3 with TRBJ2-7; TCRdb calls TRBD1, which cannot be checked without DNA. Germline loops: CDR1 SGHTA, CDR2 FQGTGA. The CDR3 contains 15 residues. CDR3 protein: CASSLNPGQPYEQYF.

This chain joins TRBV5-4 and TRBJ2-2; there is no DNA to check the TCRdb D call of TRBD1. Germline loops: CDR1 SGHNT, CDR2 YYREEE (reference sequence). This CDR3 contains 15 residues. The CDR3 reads CASSEGQGQGGELFF.

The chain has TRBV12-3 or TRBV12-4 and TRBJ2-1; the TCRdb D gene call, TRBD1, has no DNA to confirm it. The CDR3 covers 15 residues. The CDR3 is CASTLRTVTYNEQFF.

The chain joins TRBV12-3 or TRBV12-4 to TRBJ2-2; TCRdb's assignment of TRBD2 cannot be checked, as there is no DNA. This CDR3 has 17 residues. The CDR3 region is CASSLDGGGARTGELFF.

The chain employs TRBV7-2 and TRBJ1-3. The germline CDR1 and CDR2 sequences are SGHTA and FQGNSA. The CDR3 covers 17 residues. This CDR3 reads CASSLAPTGRAGNTIYF.

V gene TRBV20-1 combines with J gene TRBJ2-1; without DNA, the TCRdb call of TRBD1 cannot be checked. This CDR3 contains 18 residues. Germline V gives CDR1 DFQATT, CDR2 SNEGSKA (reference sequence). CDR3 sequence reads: CSALDRGHAVVSYNEQFF.

CDR3 loop: CASSFGEPNYGYTF. The gene calls are TRBV5-5 and TRBJ1-2. This CDR3 comprises 14 residues. Germline V gene data show CDR1 as SGHKS and CDR2 as YYEKEE (reference sequence).

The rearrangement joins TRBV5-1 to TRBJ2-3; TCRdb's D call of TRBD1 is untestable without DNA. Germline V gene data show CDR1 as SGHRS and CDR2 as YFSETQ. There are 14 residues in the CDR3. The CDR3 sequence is CASSPGGPTDTQYF.

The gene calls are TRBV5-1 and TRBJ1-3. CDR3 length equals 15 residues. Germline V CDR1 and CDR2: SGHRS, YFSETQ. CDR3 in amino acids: CASSLHPGTGNTIYF. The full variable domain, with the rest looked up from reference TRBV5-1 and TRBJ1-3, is KAGVTQTPRYLIKTRGQQVTLSCSPISGHRSVSWYQQTPGQGLQFLFEYFSETQRNKGNFPGRFSGRQFSNSRSEMNVSTLELGDSALYLCASSLHPGTGNTIYFGEGSWLTVV.

This CDR3 reads CASSYPPRMGSTYGYTF. The chain joins TRBV6-2 or TRBV6-3 to TRBJ1-2; there is no DNA to check the TCRdb D call of TRBD1. CDR1 is MNHEY and CDR2 is SVGEGT in the germline V gene. This CDR3 is built from 17 residues.

The CDR3 is CASKGRWGQDEQYF. The rearrangement links TRBV5-1 to TRBJ2-7; TCRdb's D call of TRBD1 is untestable without DNA. This CDR3 is 14 amino acids long. Germline assignment: CDR1 SGHRS and CDR2 YFSETQ.

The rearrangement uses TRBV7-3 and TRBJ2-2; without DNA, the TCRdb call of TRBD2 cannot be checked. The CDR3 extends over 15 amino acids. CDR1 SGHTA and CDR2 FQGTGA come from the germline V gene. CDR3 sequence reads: CASSPWTSGTGELFF.

The CDR3 region is CSAANRGRDTEAFF. The J gene is TRBJ1-1, the V gene TRBV20-1; TCRdb indicates TRBD1, and absent DNA this call remains unverified. This CDR3 has 14 amino acids. Germline V lookup: CDR1 DFQATT, CDR2 SNEGSKA (reference sequence).